Included here is one TCR beta chain sequence, with context. Antigen unknown. The data are from a study of cytomegalovirus exposure and HLA in healthy donors. At the level of the study: It was reported in a later analysis that the same platform had been used for the 90 to 150 validation repertoires as for the approximately 700 first-cohort repertoires. Regarding the study as a whole: Rarity held for most TCR sequences, but there were some public TCRs that occurred in many donors. In vitro assays verified that three CMV-associated chains recognized CMV antigens specifically. High sensitivity and specificity were reportedly achieved when the classifier diagnosed cytomegalovirus status.

The assay was immunoSEQ multiplex PCR, and TCRdb's table has in-frame clones only and misses some. The sample shows 150,000 to 200,000 clones, around 84% of them seen only once. The germline V gene has CDR1 LNHNV and CDR2 YYDKDF (reference sequence). V gave up 0 bases and J gave up 5 bases; unmatched junction bases: 8. This CDR3 comprises 16 residues. The rearrangement links TRBV15 to TRBJ2-5, with 8 bases identical to TRBD2. Sequences were obtained from PBMCs. This receptor was obtained from a woman aged 25 to 39 in good health and CMV-seropositive. CDR3 region: CATSRDRLAGGETQYF. The CDR3, as DNA: TGTGCCACCAGCAGAGATAGGCTAGCGGGTGGCGAGACCCAGTACTTC.